This T cell receptor (beta chain) was sequenced in a study of CD8 T cells in ankylosing spondylitis. Broader study findings: Reported data indicate significant enrichment of disease-linked clones within matched ankylosing spondylitis synovial fluid. Clones linked to disease, bearing a CD8+ phenotype, were relatively rare in peripheral blood. Past studies reported some motif variants in reactive arthritis synovial fluid and blood.

From the 5' RACE reads, TCRdb called clonotypes with MiXCR, one entry per CDR3 protein. The table lists roughly 130,000 distinct CDR3 sequences, 6.5% to 9% of them singletons, with approximately 12% in the top ten. This clonotype was seen at least ten times. What it binds is unknown. The V and J ends lost 2 bases and 4 bases respectively, with 5 bases between them. The CDR3 consists of 12 residues. Germline values: CDR1 KGHSH, CDR2 LQKENI. The sample consisted of blood, either unsorted or a sorted T cell fraction (not recorded which). The TCR was taken from a male donor with ankylosing spondylitis or in good health (not recorded which). The chain carries TRBV18 and TRBJ1-1; unclear D gene. CDR3 in amino acids: CASSPMGTEAFF. The CDR3 region has the DNA TGTGCCAGCTCACCAATGGGCACTGAAGCTTTCTTT.